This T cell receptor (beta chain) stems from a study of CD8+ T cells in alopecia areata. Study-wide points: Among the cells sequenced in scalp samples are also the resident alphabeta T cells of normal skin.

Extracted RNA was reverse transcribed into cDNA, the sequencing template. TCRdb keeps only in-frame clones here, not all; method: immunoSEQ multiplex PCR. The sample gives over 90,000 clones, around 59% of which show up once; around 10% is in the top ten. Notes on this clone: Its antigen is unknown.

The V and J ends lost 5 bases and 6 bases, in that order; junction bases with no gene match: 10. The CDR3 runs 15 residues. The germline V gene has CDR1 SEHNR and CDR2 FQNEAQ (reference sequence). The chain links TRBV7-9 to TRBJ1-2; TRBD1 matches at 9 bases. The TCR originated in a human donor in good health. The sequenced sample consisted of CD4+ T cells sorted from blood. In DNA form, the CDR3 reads TGTGCCAGCAGCCCGGAGGACAGGGGCACGCATGGCTACACCTTC. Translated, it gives CASSPEDRGTHGYTF.